This paragraph covers one TCR beta chain sequence. This record belongs to a study of cytomegalovirus exposure and HLA in healthy donors. The PCR used 60 Vbeta and 13 Jbeta primers. The protocol was immunoSEQ multiplex PCR, while the TCRdb copy is restricted to in-frame clones and leaves out a portion. The sample lists 150,000 to 200,000 clones, approximately 85% seen once, with approximately 2% in the top ten. This CDR3 spans 13 amino acids. Trimming removed 5 bases from V and 3 bases from J; junction bases left unmatched: 2. The V gene's germline CDR1 is KGHSH and CDR2 LQKENI. V is TRBV18 and J is TRBJ1-1; 8 bases are shared with TRBD1. The specimen was PBMCs. The clonotype comes from a man aged 18 to 29 in good health and CMV-seropositive. The DNA of the CDR3 is TGTGCCAGCTCATCGGGACAGGACACTGAAGCTTTCTTT. Translating gives CASSSGQDTEAFF.